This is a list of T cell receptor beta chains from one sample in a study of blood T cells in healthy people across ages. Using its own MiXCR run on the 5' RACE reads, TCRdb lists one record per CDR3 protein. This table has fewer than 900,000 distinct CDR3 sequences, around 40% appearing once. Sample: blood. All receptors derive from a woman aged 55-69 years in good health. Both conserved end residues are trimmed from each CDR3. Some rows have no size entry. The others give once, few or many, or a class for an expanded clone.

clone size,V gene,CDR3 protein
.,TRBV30,AWRLGTGGSDTQY
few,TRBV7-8,ASSSMGRLTEAF
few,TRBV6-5,ASAQGNTEAF
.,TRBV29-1,SVARNRAYEQY
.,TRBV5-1,ASSFGTGSGELF
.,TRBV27,ASRVDSNRGFDEQY
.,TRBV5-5,ASSPGQAVHSYEQY
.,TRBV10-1,ASSESVGGRVQF
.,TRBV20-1,SATGQGVWAQY
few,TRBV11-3,ASSSGTGKLYEQY
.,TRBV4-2,ASSPSSQANYGYT
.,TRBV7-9,ASSSQGSTEAF
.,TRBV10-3,AISESGGLANEQF
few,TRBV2,ASSDTGTWGNTEAF
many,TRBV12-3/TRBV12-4,ASSSDARGYT
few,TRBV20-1,SALGGTGIHEQY
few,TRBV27,ASSLPSLRGHNEQF
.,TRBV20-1,SARDASGANVLT
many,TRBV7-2,ASSSGLAGVETQY
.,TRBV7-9,ASSLVSQGGRT
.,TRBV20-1,SAGDPLTSGTRTMTDTQY
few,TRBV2,ASSTRQVNQPQH
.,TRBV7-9,ASSFRWGASTDTQY
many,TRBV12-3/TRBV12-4,ASSLLTSFYEQY
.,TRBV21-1,ASSKVERDEQY
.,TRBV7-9,ASKLTFKDYYGYT
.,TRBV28,ASRETGQANQPQH
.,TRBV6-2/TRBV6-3,ASSYATRQY
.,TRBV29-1,SVEDHLGGAKNIQY
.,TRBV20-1,SARGPRKY
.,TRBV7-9,ASSLGVRGNEQF
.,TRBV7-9,ASRYRDYEQF